These T cell receptor beta chains were read from a single sample in a study of T cells of healthy individuals. Each CDR3 protein is one row after TCRdb ran MiXCR on the 5' RACE reads. Among around 100,000 distinct CDR3 sequences listed, 15% to 20% were seen once. The receptors shown here come from a human donor in good health. CDR3s leave out the opening cysteine and the closing phenylalanine or tryptophan. Fields, in order: V gene, J gene, CDR3 protein.

>TRBV6-2/TRBV6-3|TRBJ2-1
ASSYGDSSSYNEQF
>TRBV28|TRBJ1-2
ASSLRNGPYGYN
>TRBV7-9|TRBJ1-1
ATGHHDAEAF
>TRBV11-3|TRBJ2-3
ASSTGLGSGDTQY
>TRBV5-1|TRBJ2-1
ASSPRDWRSSYNEQF
>TRBV11-3|TRBJ2-5
ASSSGLAETQY
>TRBV7-8|TRBJ2-5
ASSSTGGIETQY
>TRBV7-9|TRBJ2-5
ASSLGGAGTQY
>TRBV28|TRBJ1-2
ASSADANYGYT
>TRBV6-2/TRBV6-3|TRBJ2-4
ASSPGGSAKNIQY
>TRBV4-3|TRBJ2-2
ASSQVVDWNTGELF
>TRBV3-1|TRBJ1-4
ASSQGTLDEKLF
>TRBV7-2|TRBJ2-1
ASSLTGGRGYNEQF
>TRBV28|TRBJ2-3
ASSLPQGGTDTQY